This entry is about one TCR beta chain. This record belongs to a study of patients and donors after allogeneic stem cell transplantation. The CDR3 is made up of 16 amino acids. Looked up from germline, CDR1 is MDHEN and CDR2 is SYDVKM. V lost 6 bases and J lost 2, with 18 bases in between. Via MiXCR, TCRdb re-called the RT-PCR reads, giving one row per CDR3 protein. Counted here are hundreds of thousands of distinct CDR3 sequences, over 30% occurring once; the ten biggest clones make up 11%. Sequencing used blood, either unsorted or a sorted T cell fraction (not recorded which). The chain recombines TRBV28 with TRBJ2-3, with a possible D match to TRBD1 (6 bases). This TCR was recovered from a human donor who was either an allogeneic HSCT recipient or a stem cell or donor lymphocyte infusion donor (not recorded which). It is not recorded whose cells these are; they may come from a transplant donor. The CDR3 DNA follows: TGTGCCAGCAGCCACTCTCGGGACACAACCACAGATACGCAGTATTTT. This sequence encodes CASSHSRDTTTDTQYF.